This TCR beta chain was observed in a study of OX40 agonist ivuxolimab in advanced cancers. The overall study: Eligibility admitted prior anti-PD-1, anti-PD-L1 or anti-CTLA-4 therapy; about 39% had some. Study outcomes and limitations: Blood T cells, both CD4+ and CD8+, expanded clonally by week 6 at 0.1 to 3.0 mg/kg.

This clone was recorded a few times. The antigen remains unidentified. CDR1 MNHNS and CDR2 SASEGT come from the germline V gene. Deletions cut 1 base from V and 3 bases from J, with 10 bases between. The CDR3 sequence is 15 residues long. Assay used: immunoSEQ multiplex PCR; TCRdb lists only in-frame clones, some missing. The table includes about 64,000 clones, roughly 90% detected once. V gene TRBV6-1 combines with J gene TRBJ2-4, with D hard to call. This sequence originates from an adult with an advanced solid tumor such as melanoma, head and neck, liver or kidney cancer. This specimen was CD4+ or CD8+ T cells sorted from blood, taken in a trial of the OX40 agonist ivuxolimab. The CDR3 DNA follows: TGTGCCAGCAGTGAAGAGTACACTATCAAAAACATTCAGTACTTC. Protein: CASSEEYTIKNIQYF.